A selection of T cell receptor beta chains follows, all from one sample in a study of regulatory T cells in long-lasting Graves disease. One entry per CDR3 protein, called by TCRdb with MiXCR from the multiplex PCR reads. The sample lists 450,000 to 700,000 distinct CDR3 sequences, approximately 12% seen once, with roughly 10% in the top ten. The same specimen was also included in a second study, on T cells in Graves' hyperthyroidism and ophthalmopathy.

Sequencing was performed on peripheral blood mononuclear cells (PBMCs), taken at new diagnosis, from a patient treated with antithyroid drugs. The receptor set was obtained from a man aged 30 to 45 with Graves disease. CDR3s include the opening cysteine and the closing phenylalanine or tryptophan. The D gene is left open where the match is weak. Clone size is given for some rows only: seen once, a few or many times, or a class if the clone is expanded.

v_call: TRBV27
clone_size: many
j_call: TRBJ1-2
d_call: TRBD1
cdr3_aa: CASSAQRASDRGRYGYTF
cdr3_nt: TGTGCCAGCAGTGCTCAAAGGGCAAGCGACAGGGGGCGATATGGCTACACCTTC

v_call: TRBV20-1
clone_size: many
j_call: TRBJ1-4
d_call: TRBD1
cdr3_aa: CSAPPQGALEKLFF
cdr3_nt: TGCAGTGCACCGCCCCAGGGGGCGCTTGAAAAACTGTTTTTT

v_call: TRBV10-3
clone_size: many
j_call: TRBJ2-7
d_call: NA
cdr3_aa: CAASGWGKGYEQYF
cdr3_nt: TGTGCCGCATCAGGATGGGGGAAAGGCTACGAGCAGTACTTC

v_call: TRBV30
clone_size: NA
j_call: TRBJ1-6
d_call: NA
cdr3_aa: CAWRQGNSPLHF
cdr3_nt: TGTGCCTGGAGGCAGGGGAACTCACCCCTCCACTTT

v_call: TRBV11-2
clone_size: few
j_call: TRBJ2-1
d_call: TRBD2
cdr3_aa: CASSLARLAALYNEQFF
cdr3_nt: TGTGCCAGCAGCTTAGCCCGACTAGCGGCCCTCTACAATGAGCAGTTCTTC

v_call: TRBV19
clone_size: NA
j_call: TRBJ2-7
d_call: NA
cdr3_aa: CASSAGPPWEQYF
cdr3_nt: TGTGCCAGTAGTGCCGGACCGCCCTGGGAGCAGTACTTC

v_call: TRBV27
clone_size: many
j_call: TRBJ2-5
d_call: NA
cdr3_aa: CASSFGPAGETQYF
cdr3_nt: TGTGCCAGCAGTTTCGGGCCAGCCGGGGAGACCCAGTACTTC

v_call: TRBV12-3/TRBV12-4
clone_size: many
j_call: TRBJ1-4
d_call: NA
cdr3_aa: CASGGGEKLFF
cdr3_nt: TGTGCCAGCGGAGGGGGAGAAAAACTGTTTTTT

v_call: TRBV15
clone_size: many
j_call: TRBJ2-1
d_call: NA
cdr3_aa: CATRVDWGVDEQFF
cdr3_nt: TGTGCCACCAGGGTCGATTGGGGCGTCGATGAGCAGTTCTTC

v_call: TRBV5-6
clone_size: NA
j_call: TRBJ2-7
d_call: TRBD2
cdr3_aa: CASEPGLETYEQYF
cdr3_nt: TGTGCCAGTGAGCCGGGACTAGAGACCTACGAGCAGTACTTC

v_call: TRBV7-3
clone_size: many
j_call: TRBJ2-1
d_call: TRBD2
cdr3_aa: CASSSRASGSSYNEQFF
cdr3_nt: TGTGCCAGCAGCTCCAGAGCTAGCGGGAGTTCCTACAATGAGCAGTTCTTC

v_call: TRBV20-1
clone_size: many
j_call: TRBJ1-1
d_call: NA
cdr3_aa: CSARMRGWNTEAFF
cdr3_nt: TGCAGTGCTAGGATGAGAGGATGGAACACTGAAGCTTTCTTT

v_call: TRBV6-2/TRBV6-3
clone_size: NA
j_call: TRBJ2-7
d_call: NA
cdr3_aa: CASRLAARSPYEQYF
cdr3_nt: TGTGCCAGCAGATTAGCGGCGCGAAGTCCCTACGAGCAGTACTTC

v_call: TRBV6-1
clone_size: NA
j_call: TRBJ1-1
d_call: NA
cdr3_aa: CASSDPTALVTFF
cdr3_nt: TGTGCCAGCAGTGACCCAACAGCGCTTGTAACTTTCTTT

v_call: TRBV30
clone_size: NA
j_call: TRBJ2-7
d_call: NA
cdr3_aa: CAWSYRGAYNEQYF
cdr3_nt: TGTGCCTGGAGTTATAGAGGTGCCTACAATGAGCAGTACTTC

v_call: TRBV2
clone_size: NA
j_call: TRBJ2-1
d_call: NA
cdr3_aa: CASTTDYNEQFF
cdr3_nt: TGTGCCAGCACTACGGACTACAATGAGCAGTTCTTC

v_call: TRBV2
clone_size: many
j_call: TRBJ1-2
d_call: NA
cdr3_aa: CASERGFQLRGRTYHGYTF
cdr3_nt: TGTGCCAGCGAGCGGGGGTTCCAGTTGCGCGGCAGAACCTATCATGGCTACACCTTC

v_call: TRBV18
clone_size: many
j_call: TRBJ1-5
d_call: NA
cdr3_aa: CASSPGVISNQPQHF
cdr3_nt: TGTGCCAGCTCACCAGGGGTGATCAGCAATCAGCCCCAGCATTTT

v_call: TRBV18
clone_size: many
j_call: TRBJ2-7
d_call: NA
cdr3_aa: CASSSARGGYEQYF
cdr3_nt: TGTGCCAGCTCATCGGCCAGGGGAGGGTACGAGCAGTACTTC

v_call: TRBV12-3/TRBV12-4
clone_size: many
j_call: TRBJ1-4
d_call: NA
cdr3_aa: CASSSHVGANEKLFF
cdr3_nt: TGTGCCAGCAGTTCCCATGTAGGGGCTAATGAAAAACTGTTTTTT

v_call: TRBV12-3/TRBV12-4
clone_size: NA
j_call: TRBJ2-3
d_call: NA
cdr3_aa: CASSWGGAGPDTQYF
cdr3_nt: TGTGCCAGCAGTTGGGGGGGCGCAGGCCCAGATACGCAGTATTTT

v_call: TRBV5-6
clone_size: NA
j_call: TRBJ2-3
d_call: NA
cdr3_aa: CASSLLLAPPDTQYF
cdr3_nt: TGTGCCAGCAGCTTGCTCCTAGCGCCCCCCGATACGCAGTATTTT

v_call: TRBV12-3/TRBV12-4
clone_size: many
j_call: TRBJ2-3
d_call: NA
cdr3_aa: CASSLGGLPDTQYF
cdr3_nt: TGTGCCAGCAGTTTAGGGGGGCTTCCAGATACGCAGTATTTT

v_call: TRBV2
clone_size: many
j_call: TRBJ1-5
d_call: NA
cdr3_aa: CASSATGLRNQPQHF
cdr3_nt: TGTGCCAGCAGTGCGACGGGACTCCGGAATCAGCCCCAGCATTTT

v_call: TRBV28
clone_size: NA
j_call: TRBJ2-7
d_call: TRBD2
cdr3_aa: CAGSFSSGRAYEQYF
cdr3_nt: TGTGCCGGCAGTTTTAGTAGCGGGAGGGCCTACGAGCAGTACTTC

v_call: TRBV30
clone_size: NA
j_call: TRBJ1-4
d_call: NA
cdr3_aa: CAWSDWGRGANEKLFF
cdr3_nt: TGTGCCTGGAGCGATTGGGGGCGCGGTGCTAATGAAAAACTGTTTTTT

v_call: TRBV11-2
clone_size: many
j_call: TRBJ2-1
d_call: TRBD1
cdr3_aa: CASSQGAGPNEQFF
cdr3_nt: TGTGCCAGCAGTCAGGGGGCAGGACCGAATGAGCAGTTCTTC

v_call: TRBV29-1
clone_size: many
j_call: TRBJ2-1
d_call: TRBD2
cdr3_aa: CSVTGGLAGNEQFF
cdr3_nt: TGCAGCGTGACAGGCGGACTAGCGGGCAATGAGCAGTTCTTC

v_call: TRBV28
clone_size: many
j_call: TRBJ1-1
d_call: NA
cdr3_aa: CASDPTEAFF
cdr3_nt: TGTGCCAGTGACCCCACTGAAGCTTTCTTT

v_call: TRBV7-3
clone_size: NA
j_call: TRBJ2-6
d_call: TRBD2
cdr3_aa: CASSQRAGSYSGANVLTF
cdr3_nt: TGTGCCAGCAGCCAGAGAGCGGGGTCATACTCTGGGGCCAACGTCCTGACTTTC

v_call: TRBV2
clone_size: many
j_call: TRBJ1-5
d_call: NA
cdr3_aa: CASRPSPGAPNQPQHF
cdr3_nt: TGTGCCAGCAGGCCGAGCCCGGGGGCGCCCAATCAGCCCCAGCATTTT

v_call: TRBV2
clone_size: many
j_call: TRBJ2-3
d_call: NA
cdr3_aa: CASIRQGSSTDTQYF
cdr3_nt: TGTGCCAGCATTCGCCAGGGGTCTAGCACAGATACGCAGTATTTT

v_call: TRBV7-9
clone_size: few
j_call: TRBJ2-7
d_call: NA
cdr3_aa: CASSSYDGWSYEQYF
cdr3_nt: TGTGCCAGCAGCTCCTACGACGGGTGGTCCTACGAGCAGTACTTC

v_call: TRBV19
clone_size: NA
j_call: TRBJ2-1
d_call: TRBD2
cdr3_aa: CASSPQTGRERGQFF
cdr3_nt: TGTGCCAGTAGTCCACAGACGGGGCGGGAGCGCGGGCAGTTCTTC

v_call: TRBV14
clone_size: many
j_call: TRBJ2-3
d_call: NA
cdr3_aa: CASSQLIAATSTDTQYF
cdr3_nt: TGTGCCAGCAGCCAATTAATAGCGGCGACTAGCACAGATACGCAGTATTTT

v_call: TRBV29-1
clone_size: many
j_call: TRBJ2-2
d_call: NA
cdr3_aa: CSVEGGEGPAGELFF
cdr3_nt: TGCAGCGTTGAGGGCGGCGAGGGCCCAGCCGGGGAGCTGTTTTTT

v_call: TRBV27
clone_size: many
j_call: TRBJ2-1
d_call: TRBD2
cdr3_aa: CASSLWRGNEQFF
cdr3_nt: TGTGCCAGCAGTTTATGGCGGGGGAATGAGCAGTTCTTC

v_call: TRBV2
clone_size: many
j_call: TRBJ2-2
d_call: TRBD1
cdr3_aa: CASSELGQAGGELFF
cdr3_nt: TGTGCCAGCAGTGAATTAGGACAGGCCGGGGGGGAGCTGTTTTTT

v_call: TRBV27
clone_size: NA
j_call: TRBJ2-1
d_call: NA
cdr3_aa: CASRLDRDFYNEQFF
cdr3_nt: TGTGCCAGCAGACTAGACCGGGACTTTTACAATGAGCAGTTCTTC

v_call: TRBV28
clone_size: many
j_call: TRBJ2-1
d_call: NA
cdr3_aa: CASQTGWNEQFF
cdr3_nt: TGTGCCAGCCAAACCGGATGGAATGAGCAGTTCTTC

v_call: TRBV11-3
clone_size: few
j_call: TRBJ1-2
d_call: NA
cdr3_aa: CASSPVAGDGYTF
cdr3_nt: TGTGCCAGCAGCCCCGTCGCAGGGGACGGCTACACCTTC

v_call: TRBV5-5
clone_size: NA
j_call: TRBJ2-2
d_call: NA
cdr3_aa: CASSFSPAGELFF
cdr3_nt: TGTGCCAGCAGCTTTTCCCCGGCCGGGGAGCTGTTTTTT

v_call: TRBV5-1
clone_size: few
j_call: TRBJ2-1
d_call: TRBD2
cdr3_aa: CASRLGLAYNEQFF
cdr3_nt: TGCGCCAGCAGACTGGGACTAGCTTACAATGAGCAGTTCTTC

v_call: TRBV20-1
clone_size: few
j_call: TRBJ1-5
d_call: TRBD1
cdr3_aa: CSASLPGQPSQPQHF
cdr3_nt: TGCAGTGCTAGCCTACCGGGACAGCCGTCTCAGCCCCAGCATTTT

v_call: TRBV7-2
clone_size: NA
j_call: TRBJ2-7
d_call: NA
cdr3_aa: CASSPEWGRSSYEQYF
cdr3_nt: TGTGCCAGCAGCCCTGAATGGGGGAGGAGCTCCTACGAGCAGTACTTC

v_call: TRBV20-1
clone_size: NA
j_call: TRBJ2-7
d_call: NA
cdr3_aa: CSARPIATTYEQYF
cdr3_nt: TGCAGTGCTAGACCAATAGCGACGACCTACGAGCAGTACTTC

v_call: TRBV10-3
clone_size: many
j_call: TRBJ2-7
d_call: NA
cdr3_aa: CAIGRQGAYEQYF
cdr3_nt: TGTGCCATCGGCCGGCAGGGAGCCTACGAACAGTACTTC

v_call: TRBV18
clone_size: many
j_call: TRBJ2-7
d_call: TRBD2
cdr3_aa: CASSTTSADYEQYF
cdr3_nt: TGTGCCAGCTCCACGACTAGCGCAGATTACGAGCAGTACTTC

v_call: TRBV20-1
clone_size: many
j_call: TRBJ2-1
d_call: TRBD2
cdr3_aa: CSAEPTSGRVGEQFF
cdr3_nt: TGCAGTGCGGAGCCTACTAGCGGTCGGGTAGGTGAGCAGTTCTTC

v_call: TRBV4-1
clone_size: NA
j_call: TRBJ1-1
d_call: TRBD1
cdr3_aa: CASSHHRTGGTEAFF
cdr3_nt: TGCGCCAGCAGCCACCATCGGACAGGGGGGACTGAAGCTTTCTTT

v_call: TRBV11-2
clone_size: many
j_call: TRBJ1-5
d_call: NA
cdr3_aa: CASSLSPLGNQPQHF
cdr3_nt: TGTGCCAGCAGCTTAAGTCCCCTGGGCAATCAGCCCCAGCATTTT

v_call: TRBV27
clone_size: many
j_call: TRBJ2-1
d_call: NA
cdr3_aa: CASRLTVSSYNEQFF
cdr3_nt: TGTGCCAGCAGACTGACAGTCAGCTCCTACAATGAGCAGTTCTTC

v_call: TRBV7-9
clone_size: few
j_call: TRBJ2-2
d_call: TRBD2
cdr3_aa: CASSPRTSLLAGGLFF
cdr3_nt: TGCGCCAGCAGCCCGAGGACTAGCCTCCTGGCCGGGGGGCTGTTTTTT

v_call: TRBV7-9
clone_size: NA
j_call: TRBJ2-1
d_call: TRBD2
cdr3_aa: CASSLRFSGRNNEQFF
cdr3_nt: TGTGCCAGCAGCTTGAGGTTTAGCGGGAGGAACAATGAGCAGTTCTTC

v_call: TRBV20-1
clone_size: few
j_call: TRBJ2-5
d_call: TRBD2
cdr3_aa: CSAPPRLAGQETQYF
cdr3_nt: TGCAGTGCTCCCCCTAGGCTAGCGGGGCAAGAGACCCAGTACTTC

v_call: TRBV12-3/TRBV12-4
clone_size: many
j_call: TRBJ2-5
d_call: TRBD2
cdr3_aa: CASSSRTSGETQYF
cdr3_nt: TGTGCCAGCAGTTCGCGGACTAGCGGGGAGACCCAGTACTTC

v_call: TRBV28
clone_size: few
j_call: TRBJ1-1
d_call: NA
cdr3_aa: CASSFPFTGLNTEAFF
cdr3_nt: TGTGCCAGCAGTTTCCCCTTTACAGGGTTGAACACTGAAGCTTTCTTT

v_call: TRBV27
clone_size: few
j_call: TRBJ2-1
d_call: NA
cdr3_aa: CASSFTPVTHNEQFF
cdr3_nt: TGTGCCAGCAGTTTCACCCCCGTTACCCACAATGAGCAGTTCTTC

v_call: TRBV27
clone_size: many
j_call: TRBJ2-2
d_call: TRBD2
cdr3_aa: CASSLAGGPFANTGELFF
cdr3_nt: TGTGCCAGCTCCTTAGCGGGAGGCCCGTTCGCGAACACCGGGGAGCTGTTTTTT